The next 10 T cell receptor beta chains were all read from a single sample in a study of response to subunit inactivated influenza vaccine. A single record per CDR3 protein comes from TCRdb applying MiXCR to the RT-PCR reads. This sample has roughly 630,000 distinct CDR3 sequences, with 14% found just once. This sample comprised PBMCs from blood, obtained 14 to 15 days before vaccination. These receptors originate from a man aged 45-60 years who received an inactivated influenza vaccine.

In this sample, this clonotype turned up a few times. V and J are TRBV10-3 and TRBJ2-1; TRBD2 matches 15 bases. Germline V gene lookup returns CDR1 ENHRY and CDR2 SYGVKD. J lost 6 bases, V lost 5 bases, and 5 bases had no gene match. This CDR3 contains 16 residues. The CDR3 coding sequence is TGTGCCATCAGTCGGACTAGCGGGGGGGGTTTCAATGAGCAGTTCTTC. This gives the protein CAISRTSGGGFNEQFF.

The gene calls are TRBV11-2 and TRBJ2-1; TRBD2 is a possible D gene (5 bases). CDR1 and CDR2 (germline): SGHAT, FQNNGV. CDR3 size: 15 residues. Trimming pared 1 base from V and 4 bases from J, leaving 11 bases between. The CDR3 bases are TGTGCCAGCAGCTTAGGAAGGACTGGGTACAATGAGCAGTTCTTC. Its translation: CASSLGRTGYNEQFF.

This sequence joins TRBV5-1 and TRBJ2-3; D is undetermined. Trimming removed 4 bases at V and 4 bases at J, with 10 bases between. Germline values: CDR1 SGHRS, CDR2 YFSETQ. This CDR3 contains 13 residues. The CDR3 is CASSPYSPDTQYF. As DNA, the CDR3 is TGCGCCAGCAGCCCCTATAGCCCAGATACGCAGTATTTT.

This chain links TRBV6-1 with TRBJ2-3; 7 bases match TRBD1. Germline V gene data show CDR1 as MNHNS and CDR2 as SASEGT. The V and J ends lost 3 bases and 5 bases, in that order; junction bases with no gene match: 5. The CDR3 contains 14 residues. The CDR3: CASSETTGLDTQYF. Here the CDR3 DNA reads TGTGCCAGCAGTGAGACGACAGGGCTAGATACGCAGTATTTT.

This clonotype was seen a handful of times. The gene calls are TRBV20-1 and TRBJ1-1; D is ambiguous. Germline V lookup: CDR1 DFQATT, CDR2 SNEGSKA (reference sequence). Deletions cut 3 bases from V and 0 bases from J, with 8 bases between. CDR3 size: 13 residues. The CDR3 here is CSASGSMNTEAFF. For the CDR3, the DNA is TGCAGTGCTAGTGGGAGTATGAACACTGAAGCTTTCTTT.

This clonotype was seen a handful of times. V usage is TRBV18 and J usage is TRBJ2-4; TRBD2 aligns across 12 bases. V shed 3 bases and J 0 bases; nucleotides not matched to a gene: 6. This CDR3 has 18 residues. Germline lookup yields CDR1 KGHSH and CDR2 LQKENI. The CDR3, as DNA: TGTGCCAGCTCACCTAACACTAGCGGGAGGCTAGCCAAAAACATTCAGTACTTC. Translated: CASSPNTSGRLAKNIQYF. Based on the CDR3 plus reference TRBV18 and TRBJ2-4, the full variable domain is NAGVMQNPRHLVRRRGQEARLRCSPMKGHSHVYWYRQLPEEGLKFMVYLQKENIIDESGMPKERFSAEFPKEGPSILRIQQVVRGDSAAYFCASSPNTSGRLAKNIQYFGAGTRLSVL.

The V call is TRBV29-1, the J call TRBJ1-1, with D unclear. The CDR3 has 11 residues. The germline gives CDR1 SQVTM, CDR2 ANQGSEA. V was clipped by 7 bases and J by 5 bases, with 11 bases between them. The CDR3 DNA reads TGCAGCGCCCGTGTTGGGACTGAAGCTTTCTTT. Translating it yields CSARVGTEAFF.

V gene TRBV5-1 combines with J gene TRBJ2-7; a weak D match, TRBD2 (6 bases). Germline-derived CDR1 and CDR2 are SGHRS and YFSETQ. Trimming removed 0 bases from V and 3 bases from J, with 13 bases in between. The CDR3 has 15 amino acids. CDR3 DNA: TGCGCCAGCAGCTTGGGGGTAACGGGAGACTACGAGCAGTACTTC. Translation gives CASSLGVTGDYEQYF. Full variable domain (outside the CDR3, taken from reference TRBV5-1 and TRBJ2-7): KAGVTQTPRYLIKTRGQQVTLSCSPISGHRSVSWYQQTPGQGLQFLFEYFSETQRNKGNFPGRFSGRQFSNSRSEMNVSTLELGDSALYLCASSLGVTGDYEQYFGPGTRLTVT.

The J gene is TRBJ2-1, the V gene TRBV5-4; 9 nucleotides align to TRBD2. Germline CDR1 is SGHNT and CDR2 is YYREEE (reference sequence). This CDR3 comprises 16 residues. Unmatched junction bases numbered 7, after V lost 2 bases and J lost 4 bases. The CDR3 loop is CASSLFSGSYYNEQFF. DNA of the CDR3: TGTGCCAGCAGCTTATTTAGCGGGAGCTATTACAATGAGCAGTTCTTC.

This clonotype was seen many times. The CDR3 spells CASSQGAVVVLRTNTEAFF. The DNA for the CDR3 is TGCGCCAGCAGCCAAGGGGCTGTTGTGGTGCTCAGGACCAACACTGAAGCTTTCTTT. This rearrangement joins TRBV4-1 to TRBJ1-1; D remains unclear. V was pared by 1 base and J by 2 bases, with 23 bases between. This CDR3 spans 19 amino acids. Germline CDR1 MGHRA, CDR2 YSYEKL.